The clone carrying this TCR beta chain was observed a handful of times. Its specificity is unknown. This entry comes from a study of cytomegalovirus exposure and HLA in healthy donors. Findings and limits, study-wide: TCR sequences were mostly rare, though some public TCRs occurred in many donors. High specificity and sensitivity for cytomegalovirus status were reported for the classifier. Subsequent analysis of the 120 or so validation repertoires found a tendency for first-cohort TCR clusters to co-occur.

With V trimmed by 6 bases and J by 3 bases, 4 bases remained unmatched. The CDR3 extends over 14 amino acids. Germline V gives CDR1 MNHEY, CDR2 SMNVEV (reference sequence). Profiled with immunoSEQ multiplex PCR; TCRdb holds only in-frame clones, not every one. The data contain about 180,000 clones, approximately 89% of them singletons. Sequenced input: PBMCs. This receptor was taken from a man younger than 35 in good health and CMV-seropositive. This chain joins TRBV27 and TRBJ1-3; 8 bases fit TRBD1. This CDR3 is CASRGQGSGNTIYF. Here the CDR3 DNA reads TGTGCCAGCAGAGGACAGGGAAGTGGAAACACCATATATTTT.